Given below is one TCR beta chain in context. Antigen: not known. This sample was included in a study of shared clonotypes between healthy human individuals. Germline loops: CDR1 SGDLS, CDR2 YYNGEE. With 1 base removed from V and 5 bases from J, the gap between germline ends came to 6 bases. This CDR3 is built from 12 residues. Profiled with immunoSEQ multiplex PCR; TCRdb holds only in-frame clones, not every one. In the table there are roughly 1.5 million clones, around 98% of which are singletons. Study findings and constraints: Rarefaction analysis demonstrated incomplete sorted-subset sequencing notwithstanding large depth. Genetic and exposure-history diversity was limited by the few donors.

CD45RA-negative memory and CD45RA+ naive subsets were split from the CD4+ cells. This chain links TRBV9 with TRBJ1-2, with D uncertain. This receptor was taken from a man under 40 in good health. The sequencing sample was made of naive CD4+ T cells sorted from blood. The subset denotes: CD45RA+ positively selected. CDR3 sequence: CASSVSVYGYTF. The CDR3 DNA reads TGTGCCAGCAGCGTATCTGTTTATGGCTACACCTTC.